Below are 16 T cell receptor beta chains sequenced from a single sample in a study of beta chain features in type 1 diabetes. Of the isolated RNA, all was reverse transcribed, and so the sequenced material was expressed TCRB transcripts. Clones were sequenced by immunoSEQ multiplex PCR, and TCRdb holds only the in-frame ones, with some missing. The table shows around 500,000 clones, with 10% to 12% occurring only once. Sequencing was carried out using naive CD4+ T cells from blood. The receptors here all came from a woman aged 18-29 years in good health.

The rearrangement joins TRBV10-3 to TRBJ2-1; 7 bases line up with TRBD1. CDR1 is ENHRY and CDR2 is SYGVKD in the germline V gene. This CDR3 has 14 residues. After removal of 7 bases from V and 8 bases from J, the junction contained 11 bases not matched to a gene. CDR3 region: CAIKETGRGDEQFF. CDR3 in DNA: TGTGCCATCAAGGAGACAGGGCGAGGCGATGAGCAGTTCTTC.

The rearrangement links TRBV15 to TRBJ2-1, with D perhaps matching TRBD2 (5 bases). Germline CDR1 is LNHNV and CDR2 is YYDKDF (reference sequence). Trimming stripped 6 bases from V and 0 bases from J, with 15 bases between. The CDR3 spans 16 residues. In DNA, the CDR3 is TGTGCCACCAGGATGAGCATTGCGGGCTCCTACAATGAGCAGTTCTTC. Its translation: CATRMSIAGSYNEQFF.

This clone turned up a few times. CDR3: CASSLDWEAATGELFF. The CDR3 DNA is TGTGCCAGCAGCTTAGACTGGGAGGCGGCCACCGGGGAGCTGTTTTTT. This rearrangement joins TRBV7-2 to TRBJ2-2, with D perhaps matching TRBD2 (6 bases). The CDR3 is made up of 16 amino acids. Germline lookup yields CDR1 SGHTA and CDR2 FQGNSA. The ends were cut back, 1 base at V and 4 bases at J, with 13 bases in the middle.

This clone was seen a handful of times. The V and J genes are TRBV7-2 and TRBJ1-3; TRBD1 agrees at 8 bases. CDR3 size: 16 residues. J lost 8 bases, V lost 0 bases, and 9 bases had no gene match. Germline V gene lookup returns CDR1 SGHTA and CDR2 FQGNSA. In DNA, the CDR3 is TGTGCCAGCAGCTTAGCCTTTAGGACAGGGCTTGACACCATATATTTT. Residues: CASSLAFRTGLDTIYF.

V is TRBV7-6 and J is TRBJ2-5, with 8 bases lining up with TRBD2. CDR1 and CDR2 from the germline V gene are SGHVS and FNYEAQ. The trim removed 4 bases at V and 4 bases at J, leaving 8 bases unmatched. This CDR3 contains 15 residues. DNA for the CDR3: TGTGCCAGCAGCTCCCCCTTCGGGGGGGGAGAGACCCAGTACTTC. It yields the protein CASSSPFGGGETQYF.

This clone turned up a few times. CDR3 sequence reads: CASSLTSSGYNEQFF. The CDR3 bases are TGTGCCAGCAGCTTAACCTCTAGCGGATACAATGAGCAGTTCTTC. This rearrangement joins TRBV7-2 to TRBJ2-1, with TRBD2 matching over 7 bases. J was trimmed by 4 bases and V by 2 bases; bases with no gene match: 5. The CDR3 runs to 15 residues. From germline, CDR1 is SGHTA and CDR2 FQGNSA. The full variable domain, rest sourced from reference TRBV7-2 and TRBJ2-1, is GAGVSQSPSNKVTEKGKDVELRCDPISGHTALYWYRQSLGQGLEFLIYFQGNSAPDKSGLPSDRFSAERTGGSVSTLTIQRTQQEDSAVYLCASSLTSSGYNEQFFGPGTRLTVL.

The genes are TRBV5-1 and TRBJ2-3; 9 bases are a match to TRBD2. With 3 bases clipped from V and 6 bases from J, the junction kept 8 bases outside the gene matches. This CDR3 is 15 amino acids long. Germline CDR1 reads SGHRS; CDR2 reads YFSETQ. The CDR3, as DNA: TGCGCCAGCAGCTCTGCAGCGGGAGGTATCGATACGCAGTATTTT. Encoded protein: CASSSAAGGIDTQYF. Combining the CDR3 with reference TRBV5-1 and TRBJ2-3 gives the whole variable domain KAGVTQTPRYLIKTRGQQVTLSCSPISGHRSVSWYQQTPGQGLQFLFEYFSETQRNKGNFPGRFSGRQFSNSRSEMNVSTLELGDSALYLCASSSAAGGIDTQYFGPGTRLTVL.

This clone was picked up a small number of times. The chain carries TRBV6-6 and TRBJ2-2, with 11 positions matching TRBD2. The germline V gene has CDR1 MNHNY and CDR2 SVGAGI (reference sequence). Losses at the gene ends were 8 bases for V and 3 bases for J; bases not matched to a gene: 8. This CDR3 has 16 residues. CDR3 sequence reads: CASFTTSGGHTGELFF. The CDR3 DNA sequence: TGTGCCAGCTTCACCACTAGCGGGGGACACACCGGGGAGCTGTTTTTT.

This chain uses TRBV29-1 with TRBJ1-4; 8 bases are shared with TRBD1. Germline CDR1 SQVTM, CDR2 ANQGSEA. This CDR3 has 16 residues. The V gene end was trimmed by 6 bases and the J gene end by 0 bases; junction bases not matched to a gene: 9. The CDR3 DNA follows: TGCAGCGTCCTTCAGGGGGCGGGGGCAACTAATGAAAAACTGTTTTTT. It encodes CSVLQGAGATNEKLFF.

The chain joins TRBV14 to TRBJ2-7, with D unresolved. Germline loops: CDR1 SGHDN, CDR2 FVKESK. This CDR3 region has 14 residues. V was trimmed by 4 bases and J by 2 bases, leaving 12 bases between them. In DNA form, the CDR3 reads TGTGCCAGCAGCCCCCTTGACAATACCTACGAGCAGTACGTC. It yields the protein CASSPLDNTYEQYV.

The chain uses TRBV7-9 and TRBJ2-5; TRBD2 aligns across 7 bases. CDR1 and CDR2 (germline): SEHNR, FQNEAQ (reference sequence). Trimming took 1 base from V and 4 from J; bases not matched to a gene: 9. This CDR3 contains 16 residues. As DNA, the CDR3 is TGTGCCAGCAGCTTAGTCGGGACTAATCTCGGAGAGACCCAGTACTTC. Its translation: CASSLVGTNLGETQYF.

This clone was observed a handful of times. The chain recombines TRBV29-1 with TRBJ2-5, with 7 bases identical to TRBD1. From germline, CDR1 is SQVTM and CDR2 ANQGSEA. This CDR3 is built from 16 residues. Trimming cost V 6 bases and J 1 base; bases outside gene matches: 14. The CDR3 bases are TGCAGCGTGATCCCGCAGACAGGGAGAGTCCAAGAGACCCAGTACTTC. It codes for CSVIPQTGRVQETQYF. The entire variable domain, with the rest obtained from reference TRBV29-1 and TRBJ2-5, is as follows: SAVISQKPSRDICQRGTSLTIQCQVDSQVTMMFWYRQQPGQSLTLIATANQGSEATYESGFVIDKFPISRPNLTFSTLTVSNMSPEDSSIYLCSVIPQTGRVQETQYFGPGTRLLVL.

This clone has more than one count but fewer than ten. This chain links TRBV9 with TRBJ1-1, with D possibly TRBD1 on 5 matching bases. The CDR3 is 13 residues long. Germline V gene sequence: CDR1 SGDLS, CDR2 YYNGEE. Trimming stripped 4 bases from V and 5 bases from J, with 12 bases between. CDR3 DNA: TGTGCCAGCAGCCCCCAAGGGACGACTGAAGCTTTCTTT. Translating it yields CASSPQGTTEAFF.

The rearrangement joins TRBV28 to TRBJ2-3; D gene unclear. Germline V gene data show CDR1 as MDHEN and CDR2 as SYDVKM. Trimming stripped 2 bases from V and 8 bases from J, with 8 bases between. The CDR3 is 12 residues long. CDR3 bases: TGTGCCAGCAGTTTAATTCCGGGTACGCAGTATTTT. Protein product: CASSLIPGTQYF.

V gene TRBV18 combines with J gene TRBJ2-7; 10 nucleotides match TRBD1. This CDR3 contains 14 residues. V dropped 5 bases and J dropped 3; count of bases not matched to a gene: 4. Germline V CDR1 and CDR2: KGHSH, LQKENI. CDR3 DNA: TGTGCCAGCTCATCCGGGACAGGGGACTACGAGCAGTACTTC. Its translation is CASSSGTGDYEQYF.

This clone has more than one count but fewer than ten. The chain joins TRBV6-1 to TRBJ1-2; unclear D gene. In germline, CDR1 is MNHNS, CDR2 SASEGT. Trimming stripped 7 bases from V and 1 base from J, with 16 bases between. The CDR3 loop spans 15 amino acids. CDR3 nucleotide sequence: TGTGCCAGCACCGAAGGCCTCCGCGATAACTATGGCTACACCTTC. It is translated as CASTEGLRDNYGYTF.